This T cell receptor (beta chain) was identified in a study of cytotoxic CD8 clonotypes in ibrutinib-treated CLL. Germline V CDR1 and CDR2: SGHRS, YFSETQ. CDR3 size: 13 residues. Trimming cost V 3 bases and J 2 bases, with 8 bases left between them. Study findings and constraints: Having risen at ibrutinib response, clonality had fallen back toward baseline by progression.

As regards this clone: Its antigen remains unknown.

Clones were read by immunoSEQ multiplex PCR, and TCRdb kept only the in-frame ones, dropping some. The table includes 200,000 to 250,000 clones, more than 70% detected once. Specimen: PBMCs, collected after 12 months of ibrutinib treatment. The receptor's source is a human donor with chronic lymphocytic leukemia. V is TRBV5-1 and J is TRBJ2-5; D is unclear. CDR3 DNA sequence: TGCGCCAGCAGCTCTCCCCAACAAGAGACCCAGTACTTC. Encoded protein: CASSSPQQETQYF.